What follows are 28 T cell receptor beta chains derived from one specimen sequenced in a study of T cells in Graves' hyperthyroidism and ophthalmopathy. RNA transcripts were the template for amplifying TCR beta CDR3 regions. The HTBI primer set served for first-round RT-PCR of the TCR CDR3. TCRdb redid the calling of the multiplex PCR reads with MiXCR, one entry per CDR3 protein. The sample lists a few hundred thousand distinct CDR3 sequences, approximately 15% occurring once. Sequenced input: blood. The receptors originated from a woman aged 40 to 49 with Graves' ophthalmopathy.

The J gene is TRBJ2-3, the V gene TRBV5-1, with TRBD2 identical over 13 bases. The V segment lost 4 bases and the J segment 6 bases; nucleotides outside the gene matches: 8. The germline gives CDR1 SGHRS, CDR2 YFSETQ. The CDR3 sequence is 16 residues long. The CDR3 coding sequence is TGCGCCAGCAGCACGAGGACTAGCGGGAGTCGGGATACGCAGTATTTT. It is translated as CASSTRTSGSRDTQYF.

There are many counts of this clonotype. This rearrangement joins TRBV12-3 or TRBV12-4 to TRBJ2-5; D not resolved. The CDR3 is 12 residues long. Trimming took 6 bases from V and 4 from J, leaving 9 bases between them. CDR3 sequence (DNA): TGTGCCAGCAGCCGGATGGGAGAGACCCAGTACTTC. This gives the protein CASSRMGETQYF.

This clonotype was seen more than once but under ten times. The V call is TRBV3-1, the J call TRBJ2-1; 8 nucleotides line up with TRBD2. V gave up 4 bases and J gave up 7 bases; unmatched junction bases: 9. This CDR3 has 15 residues. Germline V gives CDR1 LGHDT, CDR2 YNNKEL (reference sequence). CDR3 DNA sequence: TGTGCCAGCAGCCCAGGAAGCGGGAGATCGAATGAGCAGTTCTTC. It codes for CASSPGSGRSNEQFF.

This chain uses TRBV12-3 or TRBV12-4 with TRBJ1-3, with D tentatively TRBD1 (5 bases). This CDR3 is built from 16 residues. Trimming removed 3 bases at V and 0 bases at J, with 12 bases between. The CDR3 DNA follows: TGTGCCAGCAGTTTCATATCGGGGCTCTCTGGAAACACCATATATTTT. Amino acids: CASSFISGLSGNTIYF.

This clonotype turned up a few times. The chain couples TRBV19 to TRBJ2-7; maybe TRBD2 (6 bases). The length of the CDR3 is 14 residues. CDR1 is LNHDA, CDR2 SQIVND, per germline (reference sequence). V was shortened by 10 bases and J by 5 bases, with 21 bases between the two germline ends. The CDR3 here is CATGASLGLHEQYF. The CDR3 DNA reads as TGTGCCACCGGGGCCTCCCTGGGACTCCACGAGCAGTACTTC.

J is TRBJ2-2 and V is TRBV12-3 or TRBV12-4, with 11 bases aligning to TRBD2. CDR3 length: 19 residues. V gave up 8 bases and J gave up 5 bases; unmatched junction bases: 19. CDR3 DNA: TGTGCCAGCCTCGAAAGGGCGCGGATAGCGGGAGGGCCGACCGGGGAGCTGTTTTTT. It codes for CASLERARIAGGPTGELFF.

This clonotype was recorded a few times. This sequence joins TRBV3-1 and TRBJ2-2, with D possibly matching TRBD2 (6 bases). V gave up 3 bases and J gave up 6 bases, with 11 bases separating them. Germline V gives CDR1 LGHDT, CDR2 YNNKEL (reference sequence). The CDR3 spans 14 residues. The CDR3: CASSQQGGPGELFF. The CDR3 coding sequence is TGTGCCAGCAGCCAGCAGGGAGGTCCCGGGGAGCTGTTTTTT.

In this sample, this clonotype turned up a few times. The gene calls are TRBV6-1 and TRBJ2-1; a weak D match, TRBD2 (7 bases). The CDR3 contains 17 residues. CDR1 is MNHNS, CDR2 SASEGT, per germline. V dropped 10 bases and J dropped 6 bases, with 28 bases sitting between them. The CDR3 loop is CATGTTALSGDFNEQFF. DNA of the CDR3: TGTGCCACCGGGACTACAGCACTCTCAGGGGACTTCAATGAGCAGTTCTTC.

This clonotype occurred many times. This sequence joins TRBV3-1 and TRBJ1-2, with no clear D. V lost 2 bases and J 8 bases, leaving 15 bases between the germline ends. This CDR3 has 14 residues. Looked up from germline, CDR1 is LGHDT and CDR2 is YNNKEL (reference sequence). The CDR3 coding sequence is TGTGCCAGCAGCCAAAGTTTCAGTCGTGGAGGCTACACCTTC. This gives the protein CASSQSFSRGGYTF.

A note on this clonotype: Possible read error: a much larger clone is one base away. Given the absence of the conserved phenylalanine or tryptophan at the CDR3 end, a read error is likely. The V gene is TRBV12-3 or TRBV12-4, the J gene TRBJ1-1; D uncertain. The CDR3 extends over 15 amino acids. Trimming pared 2 bases from V and 0 bases from J, leaving 10 bases between. CDR3 DNA: TGTGCCAGCAGTTTATCGATCTCTATGAACACTGAAGCTTTCTCT. Translating it yields CASSLSISMNTEAFS.

This clonotype occurred many times. The junction departs from germline at one end; a sequencing error may be responsible. In DNA form, the CDR3 reads TGCGCCAGCAGCATAGGACAGGGAGGCTATGGCTACACCTTC. It codes for CASSIGQGGYGYTF. The chain carries TRBV7-9 and TRBJ1-2; 8 positions match TRBD1. From germline, CDR1 is SEHNR and CDR2 FQNEAQ (reference sequence). The CDR3 loop spans 14 amino acids.

This clonotype was detected ten times or more. This chain joins TRBV12-3 or TRBV12-4 and TRBJ2-3, with 9 bases matching TRBD1. The CDR3 has 13 residues. J gave up 5 bases and V 6 bases, and 3 bases lay outside the gene matches. Written as DNA, the CDR3 is TGTGCCAGCAGGGGACAGGGAATAGATACGCAGTATTTT. As protein: CASRGQGIDTQYF.

This clonotype was seen a single time. V usage is TRBV12-3 or TRBV12-4 and J usage is TRBJ2-7, with 11 bases identical to TRBD1. V gave up 5 bases and J gave up 5 bases; unmatched junction bases: 8. The length of the CDR3 is 15 residues. The CDR3 reads CASSELGQGVNEQYF. Here the CDR3 DNA reads TGTGCCAGCAGTGAGCTGGGACAGGGGGTAAACGAGCAGTACTTC.

This clonotype has more than one count but fewer than ten. The V call is TRBV6-4, the J call TRBJ2-1, with 11 bases that match TRBD1. The V gene end was trimmed by 5 bases and the J gene end by 3 bases; junction bases not matched to a gene: 6. The germline V gene encodes CDR1 MRHNA and CDR2 SNTAGT. The CDR3 contains 16 residues. The CDR3 reads CASSPTGTGGYNEQFF. In DNA form, the CDR3 reads TGTGCCAGCAGTCCGACCGGGACAGGGGGCTACAATGAGCAGTTCTTC.

This clonotype was counted a few times. The V gene is TRBV20-1, the J gene TRBJ2-3, with 7 positions matching TRBD1. This CDR3 region has 14 residues. Germline V gene data show CDR1 as DFQATT and CDR2 as SNEGSKA (reference sequence). V dropped 5 bases and J dropped 4; count of bases not matched to a gene: 9. The CDR3 DNA sequence: TGCAGTGCTCCCCAGAGGGGGCGCGCAGATACGCAGTATTTT. This encodes CSAPQRGRADTQYF.

This clonotype was counted at least ten times. The chain combines TRBV4-1 with TRBJ2-3; TRBD2 might be the D (6 bases). The V end lost 3 bases, the J end lost 0 bases, and 7 bases lay between the germline ends. This CDR3 has 14 residues. CDR1 and CDR2 from the germline V gene are MGHRA and YSYEKL. CDR3 protein: CASSHGGSTDTQYF. For the CDR3, the DNA is TGCGCCAGCAGCCACGGGGGAAGCACAGATACGCAGTATTTT.

This clonotype came up many times. This chain joins TRBV18 and TRBJ2-5, with 8 bases identical to TRBD1. CDR1 KGHSH and CDR2 LQKENI come from the germline V gene. The CDR3 runs 16 residues. After removal of 4 bases from V and 6 bases from J, the junction contained 13 bases not matched to a gene. The CDR3 here is CASSHIVQGARKTQYF. CDR3 DNA: TGTGCCAGCTCACACATCGTCCAGGGGGCGCGAAAGACCCAGTACTTC.

The rearrangement uses TRBV18 and TRBJ2-4; D call uncertain. V was clipped by 8 bases and J by 5 bases, with 7 bases between them. The CDR3 totals 11 residues. The germline CDR1 and CDR2 sequences are KGHSH and LQKENI. Here the CDR3 reads CASAVENIQYF. The CDR3 region has the DNA TGTGCCAGCGCCGTAGAAAACATTCAGTACTTC. The complete variable domain, with remaining parts taken from reference TRBV18 and TRBJ2-4, reads NAGVMQNPRHLVRRRGQEARLRCSPMKGHSHVYWYRQLPEEGLKFMVYLQKENIIDESGMPKERFSAEFPKEGPSILRIQQVVRGDSAAYFCASAVENIQYFGAGTRLSVL.

This clonotype appeared many times. The CDR3 DNA reads as TGTGCCAGCTCACCGAGGGGACAGCAGAATGAAAAACTGTTTTTT. Protein product: CASSPRGQQNEKLFF. J is TRBJ1-4 and V is TRBV18; TRBD1 agrees at 7 bases. CDR1 KGHSH and CDR2 LQKENI come from the germline V gene. The CDR3 is 15 amino acids. The J segment lost 5 bases and the V segment lost 3 bases, leaving 6 bases of the junction unmatched. The variable domain in full, with the rest retrieved from reference TRBV18 and TRBJ1-4, is NAGVMQNPRHLVRRRGQEARLRCSPMKGHSHVYWYRQLPEEGLKFMVYLQKENIIDESGMPKERFSAEFPKEGPSILRIQQVVRGDSAAYFCASSPRGQQNEKLFFGSGTQLSVL.

The CDR3 DNA is TGTGCCACCAGCAGAGATTTGTCGGCGCGGGGCTCCTACGAGCAGTACTTC. Protein product: CATSRDLSARGSYEQYF. The chain uses TRBV15 and TRBJ2-7; D possibly corresponds to TRBD2 (6 bases). Trimming took off 0 bases at V and 0 bases at J, with 15 bases between the two ends. The germline V gene encodes CDR1 LNHNV and CDR2 YYDKDF (reference sequence). The CDR3 sequence is 17 residues long.

The chain links TRBV13 to TRBJ2-1; either TRBD1 or TRBD2 may fit D (5 bases each). Germline assignment: CDR1 PRHDT and CDR2 FYEKMQ (reference sequence). The CDR3 runs 14 residues. V lost 5 bases to trimming and J lost 7 bases, with 15 bases between them. The DNA of the CDR3 is TGTGCCAGCAGCACAGGACTCCCTCGGAATGAGCAGTTCTTC. It codes for CASSTGLPRNEQFF.

This clonotype has at least ten counts. The chain combines TRBV20-1 with TRBJ2-1; D not resolved. Per germline, CDR1 DFQATT and CDR2 SNEGSKA (reference sequence). Between the trimmed V and J ends, which lost 0 bases and 7 bases, there was a span of 7 bases. The CDR3 length is 12 residues. CDR3: CSARELVNEQFF. In DNA, the CDR3 is TGCAGTGCTAGAGAGTTAGTAAATGAGCAGTTCTTC.

Many counts were recorded for this clonotype. The rearrangement joins TRBV5-1 to TRBJ2-5; D may be TRBD2 (5 bases). Germline CDR1 is SGHRS and CDR2 is YFSETQ. The germline V and J ends were trimmed by 2 bases and 3 bases, with 11 bases remaining between them. The CDR3 spans 14 residues. The CDR3 reads CASSLRAGEETQYF. In nucleotides, the CDR3 is TGCGCCAGCAGCTTAAGAGCCGGGGAAGAGACCCAGTACTTC.

This clonotype showed up many times. The rearrangement links TRBV11-2 to TRBJ2-7; 7 nucleotides match TRBD1. V gave up 2 bases and J gave up 4 bases; unmatched junction bases: 5. This CDR3 is 14 amino acids long. Germline-derived CDR1 and CDR2 are SGHAT and FQNNGV. The CDR3 nucleotides are TGTGCCAGCAGCTTAATTGGGACAGCGTACGAGCAGTACTTC. Its protein product is CASSLIGTAYEQYF.

The sample holds many counts of this clonotype. The chain recombines TRBV3-1 with TRBJ2-7, with TRBD2 matching 7 bases. After removal of 4 bases from V and 5 bases from J, the junction contained 14 bases not matched to a gene. The CDR3 loop spans 16 amino acids. CDR1 LGHDT and CDR2 YNNKEL come from the germline V gene (reference sequence). Here the CDR3 reads CASSPKGLREKDEQYF. The CDR3 DNA sequence: TGTGCCAGCAGCCCTAAAGGTTTGCGGGAGAAAGACGAGCAGTACTTC.

This clonotype has just one count. The chain employs TRBV3-1 and TRBJ2-3; D gene unclear. Germline V gene lookup returns CDR1 LGHDT and CDR2 YNNKEL (reference sequence). The CDR3 has 13 residues. Between the trimmed V and J ends, which lost 8 bases and 4 bases, there was a span of 13 bases. CDR3 region: CASRLKGADTQYF. As DNA, the CDR3 is TGTGCCAGCCGCCTAAAGGGCGCAGATACGCAGTATTTT.

Comments on this clonotype: A single base separates this from a much larger clone, so it may be a read error. The chain combines TRBV2 with TRBJ2-1; 10 nucleotides align to TRBD2. Germline CDR1 SNHLY, CDR2 FYNNEI. This CDR3 contains 14 residues. The CDR3 reads CASRTSGAGNEQLF. DNA for the CDR3: TGTGCCAGCAGAACTAGCGGGGCTGGCAATGAGCAGCTCTTC.

This sequence joins TRBV7-2 and TRBJ1-6, with 10 bases aligning to TRBD1. The CDR3 runs 15 residues. With V trimmed by 4 bases and J by 7 bases, 4 bases remained unmatched. Looked up from germline, CDR1 is SGHTA and CDR2 is FQGNSA. The DNA of the CDR3 is TGTGCCAGCAGCTGGGACAGGGGCACAAATTCACCCCTCCACTTT. Protein product: CASSWDRGTNSPLHF.